This entry concerns a single TCR beta chain. Its specificity is not known. This sample stems from a study of cytomegalovirus exposure and HLA in healthy donors. Whole-study results and caveats: Previous analysis showed most TCR beta V segments were productive about 90% or about 30% of the time. The authors listed over 150 TCR beta chains as cytomegalovirus-associated. As a later analysis showed, several of the most significant clusters appeared to be linked to common viral pathogens.

Trimming shortened V by 1 base and J by 8 bases, and 9 bases separated the two germline ends. Looked up from germline, CDR1 is SGHDT and CDR2 is YYEEEE. The CDR3 consists of 12 residues. 13 Jbeta primers and 60 Vbeta primers were used for the PCR. Sequenced by immunoSEQ multiplex PCR; TCRdb stores in-frame clones only, minus some. The table for this sample gives roughly 73,000 clones. The source material was PBMCs. This chain connects TRBV5-6 to TRBJ1-2; tentatively, D is TRBD1 (6 bases). The sequence came from a man aged 45-65 years in good health and CMV-seropositive. The CDR3 reads CASSLTGKGYTF. The CDR3 region has the DNA TGTGCCAGCAGCTTGACAGGGAAGGGCTACACCTTC.